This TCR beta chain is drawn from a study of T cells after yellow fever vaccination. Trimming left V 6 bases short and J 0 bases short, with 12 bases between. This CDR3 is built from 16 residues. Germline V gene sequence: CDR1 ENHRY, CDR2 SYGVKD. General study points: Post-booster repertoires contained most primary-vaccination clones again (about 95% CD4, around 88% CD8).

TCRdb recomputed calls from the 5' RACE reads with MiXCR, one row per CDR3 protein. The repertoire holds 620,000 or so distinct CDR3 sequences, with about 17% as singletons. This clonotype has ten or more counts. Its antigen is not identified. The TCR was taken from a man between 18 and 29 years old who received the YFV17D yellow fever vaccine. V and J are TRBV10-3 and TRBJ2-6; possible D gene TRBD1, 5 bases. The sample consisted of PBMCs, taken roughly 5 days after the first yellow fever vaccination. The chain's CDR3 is CAIRPTESSGANVLTF. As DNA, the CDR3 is TGTGCCATCAGACCGACAGAAAGCTCTGGGGCCAACGTCCTGACTTTC.